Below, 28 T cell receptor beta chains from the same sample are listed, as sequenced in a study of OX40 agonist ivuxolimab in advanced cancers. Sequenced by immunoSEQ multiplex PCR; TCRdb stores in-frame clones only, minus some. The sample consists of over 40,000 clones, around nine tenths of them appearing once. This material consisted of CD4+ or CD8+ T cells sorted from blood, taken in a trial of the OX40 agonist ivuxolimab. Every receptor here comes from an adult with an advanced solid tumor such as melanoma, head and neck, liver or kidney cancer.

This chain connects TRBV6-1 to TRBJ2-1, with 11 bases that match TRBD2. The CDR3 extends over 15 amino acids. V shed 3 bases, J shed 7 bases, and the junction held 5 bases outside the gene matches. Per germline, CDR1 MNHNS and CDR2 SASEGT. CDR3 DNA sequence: TGTGCCAGCAGTGATAGCGGGGGGGCCGGTAATGAGCAGTTCTTC. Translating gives CASSDSGGAGNEQFF.

In DNA form, the CDR3 reads TGTGCCAGCTCACCGCCTGAGGTTGGCAAAAACATTCAGTACTTC. This sequence encodes CASSPPEVGKNIQYF. The chain combines TRBV18 with TRBJ2-4; D uncertain. This CDR3 is 15 amino acids long. V was shortened by 3 bases and J by 3 bases, with 12 bases between the two germline ends. Germline CDR1 and CDR2: KGHSH and LQKENI.

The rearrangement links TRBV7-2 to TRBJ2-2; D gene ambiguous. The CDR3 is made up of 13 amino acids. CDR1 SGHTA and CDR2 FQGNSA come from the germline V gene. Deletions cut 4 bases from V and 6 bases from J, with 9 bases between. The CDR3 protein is CASSSDRAGELFF. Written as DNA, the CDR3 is TGTGCCAGCAGCTCCGACCGGGCCGGGGAGCTGTTTTTT.

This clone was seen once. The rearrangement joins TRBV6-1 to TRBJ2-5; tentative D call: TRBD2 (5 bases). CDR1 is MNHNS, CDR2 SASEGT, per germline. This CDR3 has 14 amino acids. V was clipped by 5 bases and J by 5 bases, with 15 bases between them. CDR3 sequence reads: CASSPVYPGETQYF. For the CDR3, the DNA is TGTGCCAGCAGTCCGGTCTACCCGGGGGAGACCCAGTACTTC.

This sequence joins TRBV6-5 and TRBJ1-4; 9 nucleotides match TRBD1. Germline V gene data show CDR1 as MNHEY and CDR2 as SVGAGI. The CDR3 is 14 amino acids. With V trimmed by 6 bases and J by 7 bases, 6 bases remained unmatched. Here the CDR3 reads CASSYRGQGEKLFF. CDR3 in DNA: TGTGCCAGCAGCTACAGGGGGCAAGGTGAAAAACTGTTTTTT.

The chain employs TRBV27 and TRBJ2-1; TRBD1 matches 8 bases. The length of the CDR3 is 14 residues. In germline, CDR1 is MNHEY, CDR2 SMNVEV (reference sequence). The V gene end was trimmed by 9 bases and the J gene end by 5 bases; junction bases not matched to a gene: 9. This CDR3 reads CASSRDRPHNEQFF. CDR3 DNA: TGTGCCAGTTCCAGGGACAGGCCTCACAATGAGCAGTTCTTC.

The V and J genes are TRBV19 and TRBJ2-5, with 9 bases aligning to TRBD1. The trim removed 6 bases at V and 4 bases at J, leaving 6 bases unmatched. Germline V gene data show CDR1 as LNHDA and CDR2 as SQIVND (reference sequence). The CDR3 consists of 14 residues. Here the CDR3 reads CASSFTGGGETQYF. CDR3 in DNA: TGTGCCAGTAGCTTCACAGGGGGCGGAGAGACCCAGTACTTC.

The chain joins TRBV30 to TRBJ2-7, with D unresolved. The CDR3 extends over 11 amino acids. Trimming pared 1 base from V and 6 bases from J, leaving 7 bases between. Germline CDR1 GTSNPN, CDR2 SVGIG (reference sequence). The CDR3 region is CAWSDSGEQYF. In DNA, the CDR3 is TGTGCCTGGAGTGACTCCGGCGAGCAGTACTTC.

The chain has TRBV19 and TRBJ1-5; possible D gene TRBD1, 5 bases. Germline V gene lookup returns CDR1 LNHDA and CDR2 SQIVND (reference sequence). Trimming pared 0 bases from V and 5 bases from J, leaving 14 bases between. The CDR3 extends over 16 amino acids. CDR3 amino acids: CASSIDGSRGDQPQHF. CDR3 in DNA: TGTGCCAGTAGTATAGATGGAAGCAGAGGGGATCAGCCCCAGCATTTT.

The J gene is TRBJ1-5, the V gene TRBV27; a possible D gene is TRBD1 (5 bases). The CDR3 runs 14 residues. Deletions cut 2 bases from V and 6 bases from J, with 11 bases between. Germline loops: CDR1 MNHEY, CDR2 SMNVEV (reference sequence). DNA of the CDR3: TGTGCCAGCAGTTTACGGCAGGGAAGTCAGCCCCAGCATTTT. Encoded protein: CASSLRQGSQPQHF.

In DNA, the CDR3 is TGTGCCAGCAGGACGGCAGTAGGCACAGATACGCAGTATTTT. This encodes CASRTAVGTDTQYF. The V and J genes are TRBV21-1 and TRBJ2-3. TRBV21-1 has pseudogene status. The CDR3 runs 14 residues.

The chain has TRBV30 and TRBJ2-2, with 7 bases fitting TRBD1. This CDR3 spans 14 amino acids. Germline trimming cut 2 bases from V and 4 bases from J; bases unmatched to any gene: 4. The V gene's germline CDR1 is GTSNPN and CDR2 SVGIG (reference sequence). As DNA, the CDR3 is TGTGCCTGGAGTCGAGGGACAGTCACCGGGGAGCTGTTTTTT. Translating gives CAWSRGTVTGELFF. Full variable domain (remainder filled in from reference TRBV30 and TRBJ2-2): SQTIHQWPATLVQPVGSPLSLECTVEGTSNPNLYWYRQAAGRGLQLLFYSVGIGQISSEVPQNLSASRPQDRQFILSSKKLLLSDSGFYLCAWSRGTVTGELFFGEGSRLTVL.

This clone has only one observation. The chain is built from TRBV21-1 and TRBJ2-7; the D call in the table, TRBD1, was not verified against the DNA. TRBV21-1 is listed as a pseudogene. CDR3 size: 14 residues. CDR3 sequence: CASSPQGRSDEQYF. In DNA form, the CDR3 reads TGTGCCAGCAGCCCACAGGGGAGGTCCGACGAGCAGTACTTC.

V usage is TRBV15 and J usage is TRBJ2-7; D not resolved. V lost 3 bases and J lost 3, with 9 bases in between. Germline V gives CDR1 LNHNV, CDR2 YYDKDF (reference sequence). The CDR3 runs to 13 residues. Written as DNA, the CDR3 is TGTGCCACCAGCAGTCCCCCTAGCTACGAGCAGTACTTC. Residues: CATSSPPSYEQYF.

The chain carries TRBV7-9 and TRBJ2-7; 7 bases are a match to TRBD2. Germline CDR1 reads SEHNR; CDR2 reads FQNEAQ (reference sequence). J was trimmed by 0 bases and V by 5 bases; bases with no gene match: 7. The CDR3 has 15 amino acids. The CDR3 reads CASSSGTGFSYEQYF. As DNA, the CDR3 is TGTGCCAGCAGCAGCGGGACGGGATTCTCCTACGAGCAGTACTTC.

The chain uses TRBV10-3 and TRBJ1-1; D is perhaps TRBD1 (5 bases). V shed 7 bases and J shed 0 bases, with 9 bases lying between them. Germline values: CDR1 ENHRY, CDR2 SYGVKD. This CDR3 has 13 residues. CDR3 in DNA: TGTGCCATCAAAGGGGCTTTGAACACTGAAGCTTTCTTT. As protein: CAIKGALNTEAFF.

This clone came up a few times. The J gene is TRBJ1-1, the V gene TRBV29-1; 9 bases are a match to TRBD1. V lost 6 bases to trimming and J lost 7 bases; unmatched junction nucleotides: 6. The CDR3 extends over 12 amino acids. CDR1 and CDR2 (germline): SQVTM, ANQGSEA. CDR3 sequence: CSVGQGEGEAFF. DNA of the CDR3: TGCAGCGTGGGACAGGGTGAAGGTGAAGCTTTCTTT.

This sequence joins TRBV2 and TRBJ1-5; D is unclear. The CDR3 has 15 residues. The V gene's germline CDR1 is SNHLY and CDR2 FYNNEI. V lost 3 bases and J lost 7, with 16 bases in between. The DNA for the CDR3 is TGTGCCAGCAGTGACGGCACAAAAATAACACAGCCCCAGCATTTT. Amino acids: CASSDGTKITQPQHF.

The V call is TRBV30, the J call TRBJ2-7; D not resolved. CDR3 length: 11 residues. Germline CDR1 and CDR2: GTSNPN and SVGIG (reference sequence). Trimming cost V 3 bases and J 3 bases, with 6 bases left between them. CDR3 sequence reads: CAWSLDYEQYF. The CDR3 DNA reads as TGTGCCTGGAGCTTAGACTACGAGCAGTACTTC.

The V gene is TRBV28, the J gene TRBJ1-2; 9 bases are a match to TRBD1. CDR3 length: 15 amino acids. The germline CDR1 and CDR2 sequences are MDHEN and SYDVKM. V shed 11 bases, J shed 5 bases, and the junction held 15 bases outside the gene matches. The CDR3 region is CAGGGSVGQGYGYTF. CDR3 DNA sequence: TGTGCCGGCGGGGGGAGTGTGGGACAGGGATATGGCTACACCTTC.

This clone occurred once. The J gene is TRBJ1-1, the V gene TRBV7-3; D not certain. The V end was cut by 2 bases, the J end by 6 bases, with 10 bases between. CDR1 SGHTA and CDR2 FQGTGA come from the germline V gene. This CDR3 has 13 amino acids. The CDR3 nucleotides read TGTGCCAGCAGCTTAGAGGGTAGTTCTGAAGCTTTCTTT. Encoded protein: CASSLEGSSEAFF. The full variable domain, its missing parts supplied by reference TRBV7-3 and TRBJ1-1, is GAGVSQTPSNKVTEKGKYVELRCDPISGHTALYWYRQSLGQGPEFLIYFQGTGAADDSGLPNDRFFAVRPEGSVSTLKIQRTERGDSAVYLCASSLEGSSEAFFGQGTRLTVV.

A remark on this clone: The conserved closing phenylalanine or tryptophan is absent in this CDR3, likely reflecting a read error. CDR3 region: CASSLGGQDYGYTL. The CDR3 nucleotides are TGTGCCAGCAGCTTAGGGGGCCAGGACTATGGCTACACCCTC. The chain links TRBV7-9 to TRBJ1-2; possibly TRBD1 for D (5 bases). This CDR3 has 14 residues. Germline CDR1 and CDR2: SEHNR and FQNEAQ (reference sequence). Between the trimmed V and J ends, which lost 1 base and 3 bases, there was a span of 9 bases.

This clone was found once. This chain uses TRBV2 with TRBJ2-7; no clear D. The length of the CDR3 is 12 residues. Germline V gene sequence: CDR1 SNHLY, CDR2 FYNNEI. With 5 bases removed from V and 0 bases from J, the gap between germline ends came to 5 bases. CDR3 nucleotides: TGTGCCAGCAGTATTGACTCCTACGAGCAGTACTTC. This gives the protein CASSIDSYEQYF.

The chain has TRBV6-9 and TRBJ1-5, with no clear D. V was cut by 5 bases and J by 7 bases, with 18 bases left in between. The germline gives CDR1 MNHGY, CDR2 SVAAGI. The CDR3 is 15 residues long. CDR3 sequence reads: CASSMDGRSEQPQHF. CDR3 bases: TGTGCCAGCAGTATGGACGGCCGATCGGAGCAGCCCCAGCATTTT.

CDR3 amino acids: CASSVDPSRRANVLTF. The CDR3 nucleotides read TGTGCCAGCAGCGTAGACCCGTCCAGGAGGGCCAACGTCCTGACTTTC. V is TRBV9 and J is TRBJ2-6, with D unclear. With 0 bases removed from V and 5 bases from J, the gap between germline ends came to 12 bases. The germline CDR1 and CDR2 sequences are SGDLS and YYNGEE. This CDR3 has 16 amino acids.

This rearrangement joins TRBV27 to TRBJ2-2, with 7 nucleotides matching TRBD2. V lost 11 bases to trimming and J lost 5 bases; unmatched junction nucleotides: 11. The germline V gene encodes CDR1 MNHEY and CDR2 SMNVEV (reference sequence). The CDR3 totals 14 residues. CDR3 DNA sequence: TGTGCCGGACGGACTAGTGGGAGAACCGGGGAGCTGTTTTTT. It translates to CAGRTSGRTGELFF.

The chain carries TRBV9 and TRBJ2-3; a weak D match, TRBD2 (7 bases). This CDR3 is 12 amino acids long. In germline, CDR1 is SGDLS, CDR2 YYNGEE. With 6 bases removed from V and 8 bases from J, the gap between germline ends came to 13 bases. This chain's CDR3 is CASNLGGGTQYF. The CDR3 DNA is TGTGCCAGCAACTTAGGGGGGGGTACGCAGTATTTT.

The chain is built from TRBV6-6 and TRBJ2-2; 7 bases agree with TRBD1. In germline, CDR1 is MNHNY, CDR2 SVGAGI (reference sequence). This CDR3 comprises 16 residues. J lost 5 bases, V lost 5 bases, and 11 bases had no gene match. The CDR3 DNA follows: TGTGCCAGCAGTCCCTCAGGGGGTTGGGTGACCGGGGAGCTGTTTTTT. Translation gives CASSPSGGWVTGELFF.